This TCR beta chain is drawn from a study of cytomegalovirus exposure and HLA in healthy donors. Overall study results and limits: The study recorded over 150 TCR beta chains that were cytomegalovirus-associated.

CDR1 is SQVTM, CDR2 ANQGSEA, per germline. This CDR3 has 14 amino acids. V shed 4 bases, J shed 5 bases, and the junction held 8 bases outside the gene matches. Of note for this clone: Its antigen remains unknown.

PCR employed 60 Vbeta and 13 Jbeta primers. Clones were read by immunoSEQ multiplex PCR, and TCRdb kept only the in-frame ones, dropping some. The sample carries some 150,000 clones, more than 60% recorded once. The specimen was PBMCs. The TCR sequence derives from a female donor in good health and CMV-seronegative. J is TRBJ2-7 and V is TRBV29-1; TRBD2 aligns across 10 bases. CDR3 DNA: TGCAGCGTTGGACGAGCGGGAGGGCCGAACGAGCAGTACTTC. Residues: CSVGRAGGPNEQYF.